The clone carrying this TCR beta chain appeared once. A junction boundary mismatches the germline segment, possibly from a read error. The authors' processing: Amplification from reference gene primers served as the basis for estimated nucleated cell counts. TCRdb's copy holds only in-frame clones and misses some; the assay was immunoSEQ multiplex PCR. D and trimming come from the DNA, and the V and J calls and clone size come from that table. Among 150,000 to 200,000 clones listed, around 89% were seen once. This entry is derived from a study of blood T cell repertoires in COVID-19. Study-level information: The United States, Italy and Spain provided the acute and convalescent COVID-19 samples. PBMCs, B-cell-depleted T cells, or T cells were the source of the cDNA or gDNA that made up the material.

The receptor was isolated from a man over 45 with acute or convalescent COVID-19. The sequenced sample was peripheral blood.

CDR3 DNA: TGTGCCAGCAGAGATCCGGGACTAGCGGGAGTGGCGGTCTTC. Translation: CASRDPGLAGVAVF. The gene calls are TRBV9 and TRBJ2-1; 14 nucleotides agree with TRBD2. CDR3 length equals 14 residues. Germline loops: CDR1 SGDLS, CDR2 YYNGEE. The full variable domain, its missing parts supplied by reference TRBV9 and TRBJ2-1, is DSGVTQTPKHLITATGQRVTLRCSPRSGDLSVYWYQQSLDQGLQFLIQYYNGEERAKGNILERFSAQQFPDLHSELNLSSLELGDSALYFCASRDPGLAGVAVFGPGTRLTVL.